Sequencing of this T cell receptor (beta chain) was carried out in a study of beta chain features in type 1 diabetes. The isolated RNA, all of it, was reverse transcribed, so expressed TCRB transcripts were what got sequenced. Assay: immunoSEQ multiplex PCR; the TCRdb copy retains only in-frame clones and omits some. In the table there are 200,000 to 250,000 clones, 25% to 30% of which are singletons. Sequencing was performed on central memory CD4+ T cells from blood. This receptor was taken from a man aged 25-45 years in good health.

CDR3 sequence reads: CASSSPIGQAPLEQFF. As DNA, the CDR3 is TGTGCCAGCAGCTCCCCAATCGGACAGGCCCCTCTAGAGCAGTTCTTC. This chain uses TRBV11-2 with TRBJ2-1, with 7 bases fitting TRBD1. CDR3 length equals 16 residues. Unmatched junction bases numbered 16, after V lost 4 bases and J lost 10 bases. Per the germline V gene, CDR1 is SGHAT and CDR2 is FQNNGV. The full variable domain, in which reference TRBV11-2 and TRBJ2-1 provide the parts outside the CDR3, is EAGVAQSPRYKIIEKRQSVAFWCNPISGHATLYWYQQILGQGPKLLIQFQNNGVVDDSQLPKDRFSAERLKGVDSTLKIQPAKLEDSAVYLCASSSPIGQAPLEQFFGPGTRLTVL.